A single sample gave rise to the 6 T cell receptor beta chains below, sequenced in a study of T cell responses to AZD1222 COVID-19 vaccine. Clones were read by immunoSEQ multiplex PCR, and TCRdb kept only the in-frame ones, dropping some. Among about 110,000 clones listed, 90% to 95% were seen once. Here the sequenced sample was peripheral blood, taken on day 0 of AZD1222 vaccination. These receptors were collected from an adult in good health.

The V gene is TRBV6-5, the J gene TRBJ2-5, with 9 bases that match TRBD2. Per the germline V gene, CDR1 is MNHEY and CDR2 is SVGAGI. The CDR3 is 13 residues long. Unmatched junction bases numbered 5, after V lost 8 bases and J lost 4 bases. The CDR3 DNA follows: TGTGCCAGCGGCGGGAGGGCGGGAGAGACCCAGTACTTC. Translated: CASGGRAGETQYF.

CDR3 in amino acids: CASIAAGGSGEQFF. The CDR3 DNA is TGCGCCAGCATAGCAGCGGGAGGATCAGGAGAGCAGTTCTTC. This chain joins TRBV5-1 and TRBJ2-1; the match to TRBD2 covers 9 bases. This CDR3 contains 14 residues. V lost 6 bases and J lost 10; bases outside the gene matches: 11. Germline CDR1 SGHRS, CDR2 YFSETQ.

The chain carries TRBV7-9 and TRBJ1-1; D may be TRBD1 (5 bases). The CDR3 runs to 15 residues. V was clipped by 0 bases and J by 1 base, with 9 bases between them. In germline, CDR1 is SEHNR, CDR2 FQNEAQ (reference sequence). The DNA of the CDR3 is TGTGCCAGCAGCTTAGCCGCTGGGGCGAACACTGAAGCTTTCTTT. Protein sequence: CASSLAAGANTEAFF.

The chain recombines TRBV6-1 with TRBJ1-5; possible D gene TRBD1, 6 bases. CDR1 and CDR2 from the germline V gene are MNHNS and SASEGT. The CDR3 has 15 amino acids. Trimming removed 0 bases from V and 3 bases from J, with 9 bases in between. This CDR3 is CASSEAGGTNQPQHF. The CDR3 coding sequence is TGTGCCAGCAGTGAAGCAGGGGGTACCAATCAGCCCCAGCATTTT.

The chain uses TRBV6-5 and TRBJ1-1; D ambiguous. Germline-derived CDR1 and CDR2 are MNHEY and SVGAGI. This CDR3 has 13 residues. The germline V and J ends were trimmed by 6 bases and 2 bases, with 10 bases remaining between them. The CDR3 is CASSRQDNTEAFF. As DNA, the CDR3 is TGTGCCAGCAGCCGTCAAGATAACACTGAAGCTTTCTTT.

The V call is TRBV21-1, the J call TRBJ1-2; whether TRBD1, the table's D call, matches the DNA was not checked. TRBV21-1 is given as a pseudogene. This CDR3 comprises 16 residues. CDR3 in amino acids: CASSKGYGTVARGYTF. The CDR3 DNA reads as TGTGCCAGCAGCAAGGGTTACGGGACAGTCGCCCGAGGCTACACCTTC.